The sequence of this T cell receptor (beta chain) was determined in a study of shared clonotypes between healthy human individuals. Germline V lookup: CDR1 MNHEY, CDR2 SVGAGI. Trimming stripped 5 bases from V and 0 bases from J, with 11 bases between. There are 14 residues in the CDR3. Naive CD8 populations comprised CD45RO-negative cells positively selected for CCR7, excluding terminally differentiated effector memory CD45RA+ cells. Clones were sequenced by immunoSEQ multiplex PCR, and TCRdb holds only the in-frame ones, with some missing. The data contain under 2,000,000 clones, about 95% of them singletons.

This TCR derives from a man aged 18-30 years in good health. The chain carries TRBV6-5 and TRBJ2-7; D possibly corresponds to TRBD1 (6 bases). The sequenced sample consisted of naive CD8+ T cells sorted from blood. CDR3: CASSPGQSSYEQYF. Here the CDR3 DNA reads TGTGCCAGCAGTCCTGGACAGAGCTCCTACGAGCAGTACTTC.